This T cell receptor beta chain was sequenced during a study of T-cell reconstitution after alpha-beta-depleted transplantation in children. Study findings and constraints: For some patients, TCRbeta diversity was high at day 60 because of recipient T cells and thymic progenitors that survived. In patients about two months after transplant, alpha-beta T cells reportedly arose from several hundred expanded graft clones. T-cell counts and diversity were attributed mostly to newly produced T cells one year after transplant.

The TCRbeta library was prepared with unique molecular identifiers. MiXCR was run by TCRdb on the PCR reads, yielding one entry per CDR3 protein. The sample lists some 260,000 distinct CDR3 sequences; roughly a quarter were seen once. This clonotype has only a few counts. Antigen: not known. CDR3 size: 17 residues. V lost 1 base and J lost 0, with 13 bases in between. Germline assignment: CDR1 MGHRA and CDR2 YSYEKL. The sequences come from PBMCs, mostly from graft donor cells, collected 360 days after TCRalphabeta/CD19-depleted stem cell transplant. This clonotype originated in a female patient between 2 and 10 years old who had a stem cell transplant for congenital amegakaryocytic thrombocytopenia, so the T cells may come from the graft donor. The chain carries TRBV4-1 and TRBJ2-1; D is possibly TRBD2 (7 bases). Here the CDR3 DNA reads TGCGCCAGCAGCCAAGTTGGGGGGGCGAGCTCCTACAATGAGCAGTTCTTC. This encodes CASSQVGGASSYNEQFF.